What follows describes a single T cell receptor beta chain. These data are taken from a study of the immune and genomic landscape of osteosarcoma. This table comes from immunoSEQ multiplex PCR, and its TCRdb copy is limited to in-frame clones, with some not included. Altogether about 6,200 clones are present, about 63% being singletons, with the ten largest covering 15%. Osteosarcoma specimens were post-treatment primary, local recurrence and metastasis tumors from poor-prognosis patients. The TCR sequence derives from a human donor with osteosarcoma. The sequencing sample was made of osteosarcoma tumor tissue from the lung.

As DNA, the CDR3 is TGCGCCAGCAGCCCGACAGGGGATAATGAAAAACTGTTTTTT. Encoded protein: CASSPTGDNEKLFF. This chain joins TRBV5-1 and TRBJ1-4, with 8 bases aligning to TRBD1. V trimming: 4 bases; J trimming: 4 bases; junction bases outside the gene matches: 3. The CDR3 loop spans 14 amino acids. The V gene's germline CDR1 is SGHRS and CDR2 YFSETQ.